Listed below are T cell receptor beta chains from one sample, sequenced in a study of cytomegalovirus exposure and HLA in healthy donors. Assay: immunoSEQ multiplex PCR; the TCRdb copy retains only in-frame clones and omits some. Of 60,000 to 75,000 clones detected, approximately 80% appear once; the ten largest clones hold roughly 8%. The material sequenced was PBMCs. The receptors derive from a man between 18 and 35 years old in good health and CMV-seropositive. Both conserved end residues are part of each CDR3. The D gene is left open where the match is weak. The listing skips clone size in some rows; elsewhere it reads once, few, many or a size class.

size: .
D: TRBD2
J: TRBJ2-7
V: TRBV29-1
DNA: TGCAGCGCAGTGGGACTAGCGGGAGTAGACGAGCAGTACTTC
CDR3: CSAVGLAGVDEQYF

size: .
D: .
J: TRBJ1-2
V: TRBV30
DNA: TGTGCCTGGAGTCCGCGAGACTATGGCTACACCTTC
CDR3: CAWSPRDYGYTF

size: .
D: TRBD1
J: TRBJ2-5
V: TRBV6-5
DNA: TGTGCCAGCAGAGACAGGGGGGAGACCCAGTACTTC
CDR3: CASRDRGETQYF

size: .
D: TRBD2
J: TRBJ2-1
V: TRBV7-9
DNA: TGTGCCAGCAGCCCCCCGTCTAGCGGTTTAATTGAGCAGTTCTTC
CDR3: CASSPPSSGLIEQFF

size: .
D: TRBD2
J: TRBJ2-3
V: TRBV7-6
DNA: TGTGCCAGCAGTTCACGACTAGCGGCCACAGATACGCAGTATTTT
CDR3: CASSSRLAATDTQYF

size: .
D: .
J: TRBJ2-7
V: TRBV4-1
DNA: TGCGCCAGCAGCCAAGTTGGGTCGGCGGGGCAGTACTTC
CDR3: CASSQVGSAGQYF

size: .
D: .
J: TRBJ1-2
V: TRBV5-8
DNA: TGTGCCAGCAGCTTGCCAGGGCGAGGCTACACCTTC
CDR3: CASSLPGRGYTF

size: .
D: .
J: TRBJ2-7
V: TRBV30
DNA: TGTGCCTGGAGTCGGCAGGTTTACGAGCAGTACTTC
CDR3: CAWSRQVYEQYF

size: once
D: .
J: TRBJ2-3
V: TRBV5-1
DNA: TGCGCCAGCAGCGGGGGGACAGCGCTGGATACGCAGTATTTT
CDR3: CASSGGTALDTQYF

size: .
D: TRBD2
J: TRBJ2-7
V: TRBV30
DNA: TGTGCCTGGGAAACTAGCGGGGGGTCGTACGAGCAGTACTTC
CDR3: CAWETSGGSYEQYF

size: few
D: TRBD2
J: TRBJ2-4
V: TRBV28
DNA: TGTGCCAGTGGTTCGGCGGGGGGCAACATTCAGTACTTC
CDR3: CASGSAGGNIQYF

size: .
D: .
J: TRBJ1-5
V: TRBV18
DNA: TGTGCCAGCTCACCACCGCAGGGCATCAATCAGCCCCAGCATTTT
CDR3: CASSPPQGINQPQHF

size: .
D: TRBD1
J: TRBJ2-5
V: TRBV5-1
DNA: TGCGCCAGCAGCAGGGACAGGGGTTTCCAAGAGACCCAGTACTTC
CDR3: CASSRDRGFQETQYF

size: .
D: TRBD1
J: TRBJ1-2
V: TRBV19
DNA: TGTGCCAGCTTCGACAGGGGTGGCTATGGCTACACCTTC
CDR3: CASFDRGGYGYTF

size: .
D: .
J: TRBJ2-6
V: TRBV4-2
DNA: TGTGCCAGCAGCGCGACGACAGGAAGCTCTGGGGCCAACGTCCTGACTTTC
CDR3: CASSATTGSSGANVLTF

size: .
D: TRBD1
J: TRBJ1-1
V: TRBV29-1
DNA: TGCAGCGGACGTTCGGACAGGGGGCATTTTACTGAAGCTTTCTTT
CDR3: CSGRSDRGHFTEAFF

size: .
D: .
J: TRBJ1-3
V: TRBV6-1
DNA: TGTGCCAGCATTGGGGAGCTCTCTGGAAACACCATATATTTT
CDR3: CASIGELSGNTIYF

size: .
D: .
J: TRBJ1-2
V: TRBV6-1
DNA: TGTGCCAGCAGTGAAGCAATAGGGGGGGGTGGCTACACCTTC
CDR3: CASSEAIGGGGYTF

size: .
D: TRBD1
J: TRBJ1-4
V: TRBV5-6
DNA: TGTGCCAGCGGGACAGGGGGCGAAAAACTGTTTTTT
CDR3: CASGTGGEKLFF

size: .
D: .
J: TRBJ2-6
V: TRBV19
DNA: TGTGCCAGTAGGACCGGGACAGCCAACGTCCTGACTTTC
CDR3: CASRTGTANVLTF

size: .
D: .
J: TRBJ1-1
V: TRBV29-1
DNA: TGCAGCGTTGCTCAAGGGGGGGGGACTGAAGCTTTCTTT
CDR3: CSVAQGGGTEAFF

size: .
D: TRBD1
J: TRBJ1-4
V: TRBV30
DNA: TGTGCCTGGAGTAAGGGGACAGGGGGCGGAAAACTGTTTTTT
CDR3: CAWSKGTGGGKLFF

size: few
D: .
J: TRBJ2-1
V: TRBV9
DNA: TGTGCCAGCAGCGTAGGAACTAGCAATGAGCAGTTCTTC
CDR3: CASSVGTSNEQFF

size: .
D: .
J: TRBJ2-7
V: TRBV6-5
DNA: TGTGCCAGCAGTCTAGGGGCCTACGAGCAGTACTTC
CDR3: CASSLGAYEQYF